The T cell receptor (beta chain) described here comes from a study of blood T cells in healthy people across ages. Study results and limitations: When one million T cells were used, diversity estimates were thought to be underestimates. Without sorted subsets, naive and antigen-experienced compartments could not be conclusively compared.

As for this clonotype: The antigen is unknown.

The CDR3 consists of 15 residues. Germline assignment: CDR1 SGHAT and CDR2 FQDESV (reference sequence). Deletions cut 4 bases from V and 5 bases from J, with 15 bases between. Together with a sample-barcoded 5' primer, a J-beta primer mix was included in a second PCR lasting about 6 to 12 cycles. TCRdb fed the 5' RACE reads into MiXCR, producing one record per CDR3 protein. The data show about 640,000 distinct CDR3 sequences, about 53% seen once. Investigators took about 10 milliliters of peripheral blood from every donor. Isolation per sample recovered at least 7 million PBMCs. The receptor's source is a man aged 55 to 70 in good health. The sequenced sample was blood. V usage is TRBV11-1 and J usage is TRBJ2-1; TRBD2 might be the D (7 bases). CDR3 residues: CASSSAGHSNNEQFF. The CDR3 bases are TGTGCCAGCAGCTCAGCGGGACACAGTAACAATGAGCAGTTCTTC.